Ten or more counts support the clone carrying this TCR beta chain. The data are from a study of T cells in Graves' hyperthyroidism and ophthalmopathy. RNA transcripts provided the source from which TCR beta CDR3 regions were amplified. During a first-round RT-PCR of the TCR CDR3, the HTBI primer set was used. TCRdb reanalysed the multiplex PCR reads using MiXCR and keeps one entry per CDR3 protein. The sample contains 650,000 to 750,000 distinct CDR3 sequences, approximately 14% of which appear only once. Over 18 months, lack of ophthalmopathy progression marked Graves' hyperthyroidism as stable. The sequence was collected from a woman younger than 30 with Graves' hyperthyroidism. The sample consisted of blood.

The CDR3, as DNA: TGTGCCAGCAGCGAAAGACCGGGACTAGCACGTTCCAACACAGATACGCAGTATTTT. Translated: CASSERPGLARSNTDTQYF. The chain couples TRBV2 to TRBJ2-3; TRBD2 matches 9 bases. This CDR3 contains 19 residues. The ends lost 6 bases at V and 2 bases at J; junction bases unmatched: 18. The germline gives CDR1 SNHLY, CDR2 FYNNEI.